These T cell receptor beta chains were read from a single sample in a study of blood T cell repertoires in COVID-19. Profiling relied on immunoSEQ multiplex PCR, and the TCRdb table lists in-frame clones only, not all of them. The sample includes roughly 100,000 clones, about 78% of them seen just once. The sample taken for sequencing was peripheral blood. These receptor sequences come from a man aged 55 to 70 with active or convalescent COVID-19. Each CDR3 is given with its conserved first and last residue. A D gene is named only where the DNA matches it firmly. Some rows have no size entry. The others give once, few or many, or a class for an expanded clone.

TGTGCCAGCAGTTACCGCCCGGGGGTCCTCTATGGCTACACCTTC	CASSYRPGVLYGYTF	TRBV6-5	NA	NA	TRBJ1-2
TGTGCCAGCAGTTCTCCGGGGGGTGAAAAACTGTTTTTT	CASSSPGGEKLFF	TRBV12-3/TRBV12-4	NA	NA	TRBJ1-4
TGTGCCAGCAGGCGTCCGTACGGACAGAATTCACCCCTCCACTTT	CASRRPYGQNSPLHF	TRBV11-2	NA	NA	TRBJ1-6
TGTGCCACCAGTGGCGCCCCGGACAGGGGGCTAGACAGCAATCAGCCCCAGCATTTT	CATSGAPDRGLDSNQPQHF	TRBV24-1	NA	TRBD1	TRBJ1-5
TGTGCCAGCAGTTTAACTTTAGGTGCGGGGGCTTTCAATCAGCCCCAGCATTTT	CASSLTLGAGAFNQPQHF	TRBV27	NA	NA	TRBJ1-5
TGTGCCAGTAGTCCAGGGGCACAAGAGACCCAGTACTTC	CASSPGAQETQYF	TRBV19	NA	NA	TRBJ2-5
TGTGCCAGTAGGGCGGAGGGGGCCACAGATACGCAGTATTTT	CASRAEGATDTQYF	TRBV19	NA	NA	TRBJ2-3
TGTGCCAGTAGTATCGGACAGGGAAGGGGTCGCAATCAGCCCCAGCATTTT	CASSIGQGRGRNQPQHF	TRBV19	NA	TRBD1	TRBJ1-5
TGTGCCAGCAGCTTAGTTGGGCAGCGGGAGCGCCGAACAGATACGCAGTATTTT	CASSLVGQRERRTDTQYF	TRBV11-2	NA	TRBD2	TRBJ2-3
TGTGCCAGCAGCTCCGGGACAGGGAGAATTAATGAGCAGTTCTTC	CASSSGTGRINEQFF	TRBV9	NA	TRBD1	TRBJ2-1
TGCGCCAGCAGCCGAGCTAGCGGGAGTACACCAAGGGAGACCCAGTACTTC	CASSRASGSTPRETQYF	TRBV5-1	NA	TRBD2	TRBJ2-5
TGTGCCATCAGTGACCCAGGGTGGACCGGGGAGCTGTTTTTT	CAISDPGWTGELFF	TRBV10-3	few	NA	TRBJ2-2
TGTGCCAGCAGCCTAACACTCGTCAACCGATACAGGGGTCGGGGCTACACCTTC	CASSLTLVNRYRGRGYTF	TRBV7-9	once	TRBD1	TRBJ1-2
TGTGCCAGCAGCGTAGGGGCCGACAGGGTTATGGGAACTGAAGCTTTCTTT	CASSVGADRVMGTEAFF	TRBV9	NA	TRBD1	TRBJ1-1
TGTGCCAGCAGCATAAGGGCCGGGACTAGCTGGTTCTTC	CASSIRAGTSWFF	TRBV27	NA	TRBD2	TRBJ2-1
TGTGCCAGCAGTTACTCTAATTACAATGAGCAGTTCTTC	CASSYSNYNEQFF	TRBV6-5	once	NA	TRBJ2-1
TGTGCCAGCAGCTTAGGAGGGCGTACATATCAGCCCCAGCATTTT	CASSLGGRTYQPQHF	TRBV7-9	NA	NA	TRBJ1-5
TGTGCCAGCAGTCAGGAAGGCAGGAAGGAGACCCAGTACTTC	CASSQEGRKETQYF	TRBV6-5	NA	NA	TRBJ2-5
TGTGCCAGCAGCTTAGGACGGCCCAGCCCTAGGCCCCTCCACTTT	CASSLGRPSPRPLHF	TRBV11-2	NA	NA	TRBJ1-6
TGCGCCAGCAGCTTGGGCGCTTCAACGACCTACGAGCAGTACTTC	CASSLGASTTYEQYF	TRBV5-1	NA	NA	TRBJ2-7
TGCAGCGGTACAGGGGGCCATACTGAAGCTTTCTTT	CSGTGGHTEAFF	TRBV29-1	NA	TRBD1	TRBJ1-1
TGTGCCAGCAGTTACGTGGGACTGGGAGGAGACACCTTC	CASSYVGLGGDTF	TRBV6-2/TRBV6-3	many	NA	TRBJ1-2
TGTGCCAGCAGCCTCGGGACAGGCCCTCGGGCCCTCCACTTT	CASSLGTGPRALHF	TRBV3-1/TRBV3-2	NA	TRBD1	TRBJ1-6
TGTGCCAGCAGCTTGGGGGGGCCTTCTAATGAAAAACTGTTTTTT	CASSLGGPSNEKLFF	TRBV5-4	NA	NA	TRBJ1-4
TGCGCCAGCAGCTTAACGGGAGCGGGAGATACGCAGTATTTT	CASSLTGAGDTQYF	TRBV5-1	NA	NA	TRBJ2-3
TGTGCCACCAGTGATTTGCCAAAGGGGGGGGTGGCAGATACGCAGTATTTT	CATSDLPKGGVADTQYF	TRBV24-1	NA	NA	TRBJ2-3